This T cell receptor beta chain was captured in a study of blood T cell repertoires in COVID-19. The assay was immunoSEQ multiplex PCR, and TCRdb's table has in-frame clones only and misses some. The data show nearly 45,000 clones, around 84% seen once. The V end was cut by 2 bases, the J end by 0 bases, with 12 bases between. Per the germline V gene, CDR1 is LGHNA and CDR2 is YNFKEQ. This CDR3 region has 16 residues. The specimen was peripheral blood. This clonotype was sampled from a human donor in a cohort sampled during active COVID-19. The chain combines TRBV4-2 with TRBJ2-3, with a possible D match to TRBD2 (7 bases). CDR3 bases: TGTGCCAGCAGCCAACGAGCGGGGACAAGCACAGATACGCAGTATTTT. Encoded protein: CASSQRAGTSTDTQYF.